Reported below is one T cell receptor (beta chain). Original processing notes: Amplifying reference gene primers gave estimates of nucleated cell counts. Profiling relied on immunoSEQ multiplex PCR, and the TCRdb table lists in-frame clones only, not all of them. D and trimming were read from the DNA, whereas the V and J calls and clone size are those reported in that table. Of approximately 360,000 clones in the sample, 90% were seen once. The CDR3 runs to 15 residues. V dropped 4 bases and J dropped 2 bases, with 15 bases sitting between them. CDR1 is MNHNY, CDR2 SVGAGI, per germline (reference sequence). This sample was taken from a study of blood T cell repertoires in COVID-19. Looking at the study overall: The United States, Italy and Spain supplied acute and convalescent COVID-19 samples. PBMCs, B-cell-depleted T cells, or T cells provided the cDNA or gDNA that made up the material.

This receptor was obtained from a man between 18 and 29 years old with active or convalescent COVID-19. This chain uses TRBV6-6 with TRBJ2-7; TRBD1 might be the D (6 bases). The sequenced sample was peripheral blood. Here the CDR3 reads CASSSAGTNTYEQYF. Here the CDR3 DNA reads TGTGCCAGCAGTTCTGCCGGGACAAACACCTACGAGCAGTACTTC.